The entry below gives a single T cell receptor (beta chain) sequence along with its context. Its matching antigen is unknown. The sample originates from a study of vaccination effects on CD4 cells after COVID-19. Regarding the study as a whole: No early post-infection timepoints were available in the study, which also included few convalescent patients.

Libraries were prepared by immunoSEQ multiplex PCR; TCRdb keeps only in-frame clonotypes and omits some of them. The sample lists around 29,000 clones, approximately 71% occurring once. CDR1 and CDR2 from the germline V gene are MNHEY and SMNVEV (reference sequence). This CDR3 contains 15 residues. V was pared by 6 bases and J by 2 bases, with 15 bases between. CD4+ T cells specific for antigen were expanded with viral peptide pools by the ViraFEST assay before sequencing. The culture ran for about 10 days, and then CD4+ T cells were isolated. Participants were vaccinated with two doses of either the BNT162b2 or mRNA-1273 vaccine.

The sequence derives from a human donor who received a COVID-19 vaccine. This rearrangement joins TRBV27 to TRBJ2-3; D tentatively reads TRBD1 or TRBD2 (6 bases each). The input for sequencing was CD4+ T cells from PBMCs cultured with HCoV-NL63 spike peptides, taken after COVID-19 vaccination. CDR3 sequence reads: CASRGGGTHTDTQYF. In DNA form, the CDR3 reads TGTGCCAGCAGGGGGGGCGGGACCCACACAGATACGCAGTATTTT.